This T cell receptor beta chain was sequenced during a study of immune evolution from preneoplasia to lung adenocarcinoma. Trimming removed 7 bases from V and 1 base from J; junction bases left unmatched: 7. CDR3 size: 15 residues. Germline V lookup: CDR1 MNHNS, CDR2 SASEGT. Nucleic acids came from premalignant or tumor cells enriched by macro-dissection. TCRdb keeps only in-frame clones here, not all; method: immunoSEQ multiplex PCR. The sample lists approximately 5,000 clones; 70% to 90% were seen once. The TCR sequence derives from a person between 65 and 79 years old with lung adenocarcinoma. J is TRBJ2-5 and V is TRBV6-1, with 9 bases lining up with TRBD2. Sample: FFPE atypical adenomatous hyperplasia tissue from the lung. Noted subset: atypical adenomatous hyperplasia (AAH), lung preneoplasia. The CDR3 sequence is CASTSSGEGQETQYF. The CDR3 DNA reads TGTGCCAGCACCTCTAGCGGGGAGGGCCAAGAGACCCAGTACTTC.